Presented here are 14 T cell receptor beta chains from one specimen sequenced in a study of blood T cell repertoires in COVID-19. Profiled with immunoSEQ multiplex PCR; TCRdb holds only in-frame clones, not every one. The profile shows 250,000 to 400,000 clones, 90% of them singletons. Sequenced sample: peripheral blood. The receptors originated from a woman aged 25 to 45 with COVID-19, enrolled during active disease.

This clone came up once. The chain recombines TRBV28 with TRBJ2-6; TRBD1 agrees at 10 bases. V lost 3 bases to trimming and J lost 4 bases; unmatched junction nucleotides: 9. CDR1 is MDHEN, CDR2 SYDVKM, per germline. The length of the CDR3 is 18 residues. The CDR3 here is CASSFFGTGVFGANVLTF. The CDR3 DNA is TGTGCCAGCAGTTTTTTCGGGACAGGGGTCTTCGGGGCCAACGTCCTGACTTTC. The whole variable domain, remainder taken from reference TRBV28 and TRBJ2-6, is DVKVTQSSRYLVKRTGEKVFLECVQDMDHENMFWYRQDPGLGLRLIYFSYDVKMKEKGDIPEGYSVSREKKERFSLILESASTNQTSMYLCASSFFGTGVFGANVLTFGAGSRLTVL.

V gene TRBV15 combines with J gene TRBJ2-3, with 9 bases matching TRBD2. Trimming at V came to 1 base and at J to 0 bases, leaving 8 bases not matched to a gene. CDR1 and CDR2 from the germline V gene are LNHNV and YYDKDF (reference sequence). CDR3 size: 18 residues. The CDR3 coding sequence is TGTGCCACCAGCAGAGGTCGGGCTAGCGGGACTAGCACAGATACGCAGTATTTT. Translation: CATSRGRASGTSTDTQYF.

This clone was detected only a few times. Additional DNA sequences in this sample encode the identical CDR3. This chain joins TRBV12-3 or TRBV12-4 and TRBJ2-1; D might be TRBD1 (6 bases). CDR3 length: 13 residues. Trimming removed 2 bases from V and 7 bases from J, with 9 bases in between. CDR3: CASSLLRGNEQFF. In DNA form, the CDR3 reads TGTGCCAGCAGTTTATTGAGGGGGAATGAGCAGTTCTTC.

The CDR3 coding sequence is TGTGCCAGCAGCTTTTTTTCAAACACTGAAGCTTTCTTT. Amino acid sequence: CASSFFSNTEAFF. This chain connects TRBV5-4 to TRBJ1-1; no clear D. CDR3 size: 13 residues. Germline V gene sequence: CDR1 SGHNT, CDR2 YYREEE (reference sequence). The ends were cut back, 2 bases at V and 2 bases at J, with 7 bases in the middle.

The chain links TRBV18 to TRBJ1-4; D uncertain. The CDR3 length is 15 residues. V gave up 3 bases and J gave up 0 bases, with 8 bases separating them. CDR1 is KGHSH, CDR2 LQKENI, per germline. The CDR3 reads CASSPTTATNEKLFF. The CDR3, as DNA: TGTGCCAGCTCACCGACCACAGCAACTAATGAAAAACTGTTTTTT.

This clone has a single count. The rearrangement links TRBV27 to TRBJ1-5, with 10 bases matching TRBD1. The CDR3 totals 15 residues. Trimming at V came to 6 bases and at J to 7 bases, leaving 9 bases not matched to a gene. Germline loops: CDR1 MNHEY, CDR2 SMNVEV (reference sequence). CDR3 DNA: TGTGCCAGCAGGCGGGACAGGGGAGTTGGACAGCCCCAGCATTTT. Translated, it gives CASRRDRGVGQPQHF.

The CDR3 is CASSEQGQGPYEQYF. The CDR3 DNA is TGTGCCAGCAGCGAGCAGGGACAGGGCCCCTACGAGCAGTACTTC. The chain uses TRBV9 and TRBJ2-7, with 9 nucleotides matching TRBD1. Trimming took 3 bases from V and 2 from J; bases not matched to a gene: 6. Germline V gives CDR1 SGDLS, CDR2 YYNGEE. The CDR3 runs to 15 residues.

The chain has TRBV12-3 or TRBV12-4 and TRBJ2-7; possibly TRBD2 for D (6 bases). Trimming cost V 4 bases and J 4 bases, with 8 bases left between them. The CDR3 runs to 12 residues. The CDR3 DNA sequence: TGTGCCAGCAGTTGGAGGGCTTACGAGCAGTACTTC. Translated: CASSWRAYEQYF.

This sequence joins TRBV9 and TRBJ1-6; D remains ambiguous. Germline lookup yields CDR1 SGDLS and CDR2 YYNGEE. The length of the CDR3 is 14 residues. Deletions cut 0 bases from V and 8 bases from J, with 9 bases between. CDR3 loop: CASSVGFGDSPLHF. The CDR3 DNA sequence: TGTGCCAGCAGCGTAGGATTCGGGGATTCACCCCTCCACTTT.

The chain has TRBV18 and TRBJ2-3, with 8 nucleotides matching TRBD1. The germline gives CDR1 KGHSH, CDR2 LQKENI. The CDR3 is made up of 18 amino acids. V was pared by 1 base and J by 2 bases, with 11 bases of the junction left unmatched. CDR3 nucleotide sequence: TGTGCCAGCTCACCACTTCAGGGGGCCCTGGGCCCCACAGATACGCAGTATTTT. Translating it yields CASSPLQGALGPTDTQYF.

The chain employs TRBV24-1 and TRBJ1-2; TRBD1 matches 7 bases. CDR1 is KGHDR, CDR2 SFDVKD, per germline. The CDR3 spans 17 residues. The V gene end was trimmed by 4 bases and the J gene end by 9 bases; junction bases not matched to a gene: 19. CDR3 protein: CATSDGINPGTAESYTF. The CDR3, as DNA: TGTGCCACCAGTGACGGGATCAATCCCGGGACAGCGGAAAGCTACACCTTC.

This chain links TRBV19 with TRBJ1-5; D is unclear. Germline V gene data show CDR1 as LNHDA and CDR2 as SQIVND (reference sequence). Trimming removed 2 bases at V and 5 bases at J, with 13 bases between. The CDR3 runs 15 residues. CDR3 in DNA: TGTGCCAGTAGTATATGGCCGGGTTCGGATCAGCCCCAGCATTTT. Protein sequence: CASSIWPGSDQPQHF. The entire variable domain, with the rest obtained from reference TRBV19 and TRBJ1-5, is as follows: DGGITQSPKYLFRKEGQNVTLSCEQNLNHDAMYWYRQDPGQGLRLIYYSQIVNDFQKGDIAEGYSVSREKKESFPLTVTSAQKNPTAFYLCASSIWPGSDQPQHFGDGTRLSIL.

This chain joins TRBV10-3 and TRBJ2-2; 11 positions match TRBD1. V dropped 4 bases and J dropped 4; count of bases not matched to a gene: 5. This CDR3 contains 16 residues. CDR1 is ENHRY, CDR2 SYGVKD, per germline. CDR3 nucleotide sequence: TGTGCCATCAGTGGTGGGACAGGGGGTGGCACCGGGGAGCTGTTTTTT. This gives the protein CAISGGTGGGTGELFF.

The rearrangement links TRBV9 to TRBJ2-2; weak D call: TRBD1 (5 bases). The CDR3 length is 14 residues. CDR1 and CDR2 from the germline V gene are SGDLS and YYNGEE. Trimming removed 2 bases from V and 4 bases from J, with 9 bases in between. In nucleotides, the CDR3 is TGTGCCAGCAGCGTTCTTCAGGGCACCGGGGAGCTGTTTTTT. Its translation: CASSVLQGTGELFF.